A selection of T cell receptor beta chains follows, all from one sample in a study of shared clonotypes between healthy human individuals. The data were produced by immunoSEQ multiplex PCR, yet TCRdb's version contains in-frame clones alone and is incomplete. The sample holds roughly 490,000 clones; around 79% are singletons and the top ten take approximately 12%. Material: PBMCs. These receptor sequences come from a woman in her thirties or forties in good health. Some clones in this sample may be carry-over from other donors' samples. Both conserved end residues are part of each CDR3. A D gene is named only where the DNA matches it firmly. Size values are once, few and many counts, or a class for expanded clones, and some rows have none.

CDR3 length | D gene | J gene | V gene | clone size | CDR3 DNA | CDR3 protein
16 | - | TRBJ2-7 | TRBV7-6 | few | TGTGCCAGCAGCCCAGACTTAGGCGGTAACTCCTACGAGCAGTACTTC | CASSPDLGGNSYEQYF
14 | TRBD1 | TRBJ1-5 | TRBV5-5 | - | TGTGCCAGCAGCTTCCGGGACAGGGATCAGCCCCAGCATTTT | CASSFRDRDQPQHF
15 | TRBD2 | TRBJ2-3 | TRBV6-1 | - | TGTGCCAGCAGTGTGGGACTACGCCTCGGAGATACGCAGTATTTT | CASSVGLRLGDTQYF
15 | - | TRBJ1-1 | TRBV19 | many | TGTGCCAGTAGTATTTCGGGCAGGGTGAACACTGAAGCTTTCTTT | CASSISGRVNTEAFF
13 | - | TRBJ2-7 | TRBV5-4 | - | TGTGCCAGCAGCTCAATAACTTCCTACGAGCAGTACTTC | CASSSITSYEQYF
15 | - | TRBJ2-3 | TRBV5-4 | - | TGTGCCAGCAGCCCCGCTCGGACAGTCACAGATACGCAGTATTTT | CASSPARTVTDTQYF
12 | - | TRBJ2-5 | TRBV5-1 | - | TGCGCCAGCAGCGGTGGGCTAGAGACCCAGTACTTC | CASSGGLETQYF
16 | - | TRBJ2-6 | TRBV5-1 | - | TGCGCCAGCAGCCGGGATGCCCCCGCTGGGGCCAACGTCCTGACTTTC | CASSRDAPAGANVLTF
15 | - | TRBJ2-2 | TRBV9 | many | TGTGCCAGCTCCATCCGGATAGCAGGCGCCGGGGAGCTGTTTTTT | CASSIRIAGAGELFF
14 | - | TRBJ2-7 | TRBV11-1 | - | TGTGCCAGCAGCTTAGCGGGCAAATCCTACGAGCAGTACTTC | CASSLAGKSYEQYF
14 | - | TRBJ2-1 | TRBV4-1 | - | TGCGCCAGCAGCCGCCGGGACTGGAACAATGAGCAGTTCTTC | CASSRRDWNNEQFF
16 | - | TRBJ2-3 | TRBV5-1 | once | TGCGCCAGCAGCTTGGTTTCGTTTCAGGGTGGGGATACGCAGTATTTT | CASSLVSFQGGDTQYF
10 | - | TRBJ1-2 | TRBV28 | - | TGTGCCAGTTACCCCTGGGGCTACACCTTC | CASYPWGYTF
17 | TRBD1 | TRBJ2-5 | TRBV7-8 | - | TGTGCCAGCAGCTTAGAGGGAGGGACAGGGGGCTGGGAGACCCAGTACTTC | CASSLEGGTGGWETQYF
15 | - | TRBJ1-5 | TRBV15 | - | TGTGCCACCAGCAGAGATCGTGGCGGTGTCAGGGGCCAGCATTTT | CATSRDRGGVRGQHF
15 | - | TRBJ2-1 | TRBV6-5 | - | TGTGCCAGCAGCTCCCGGAAGAGCTCCTACAATGAGCAGTTCTTC | CASSSRKSSYNEQFF
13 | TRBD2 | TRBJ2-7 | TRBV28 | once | TGTGCCAGCGCCACTAGCGGGAGCCACGAGCAGTACTTC | CASATSGSHEQYF
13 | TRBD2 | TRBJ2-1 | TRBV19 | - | TGTGCCAGTAGCGCCGCTAGCGGAAATGAGCAGTTCTTC | CASSAASGNEQFF
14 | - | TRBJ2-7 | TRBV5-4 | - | TGTGCCAGCAGCTTCGGCCTAGCCTCATACGAGCAGTACTTC | CASSFGLASYEQYF
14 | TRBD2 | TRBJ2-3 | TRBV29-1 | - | TGCAGCGTTGAGGGTAGCGGGAGCACAGATACGCAGTATTTT | CSVEGSGSTDTQYF